One T cell receptor beta chain is described in this entry. Profiled with immunoSEQ multiplex PCR; TCRdb holds only in-frame clones, not every one. Among about 75,000 clones, 94% were seen once, and the ten largest hold 0.12% to 0.15%. Germline assignment: CDR1 SGHDT and CDR2 YYEEEE. Trimming took 1 base from V and 7 from J; bases not matched to a gene: 15. This CDR3 has 18 amino acids. The data originate from a study of T cell changes during pregnancy in multiple sclerosis. This TCR was sampled from a female donor with multiple sclerosis, enrolled in a pregnancy study. V is TRBV5-6 and J is TRBJ2-2; TRBD2 agrees at 8 bases. The sample was CD4+ T cells from peripheral blood mononuclear cells, taken after pregnancy. The CDR3 region is CASSLITRLGLGGGELFF. For the CDR3, the DNA is TGTGCCAGCAGCTTGATTACCCGACTGGGACTAGGCGGCGGGGAGCTGTTTTTT.